This T cell receptor beta chain was captured in a study of blood T cell repertoires in COVID-19. Study processing details: Estimation of nucleated cell counts relied on the amplification of reference gene primers. Sequencing used immunoSEQ multiplex PCR; TCRdb keeps in-frame clones, though not all of them. V, J and clone size derive from that table, while D and trimming were established from the DNA sequence. Here the sample spans some 100,000 clones, 90% to 95% being singletons. V shed 0 bases and J 2 bases; nucleotides not matched to a gene: 4. CDR1 is SGHRS, CDR2 YFSETQ, per germline. The CDR3 length is 15 residues.

The sequencing input was peripheral blood. The chain couples TRBV5-1 to TRBJ1-2, with 7 bases fitting TRBD1. The TCR originated in a man aged 60 to 69 with acute or convalescent COVID-19. CDR3 in DNA: TGCGCCAGCAGCTTGGGAGGACAGGCGAACTATGGCTACACCTTC. It translates to CASSLGGQANYGYTF.